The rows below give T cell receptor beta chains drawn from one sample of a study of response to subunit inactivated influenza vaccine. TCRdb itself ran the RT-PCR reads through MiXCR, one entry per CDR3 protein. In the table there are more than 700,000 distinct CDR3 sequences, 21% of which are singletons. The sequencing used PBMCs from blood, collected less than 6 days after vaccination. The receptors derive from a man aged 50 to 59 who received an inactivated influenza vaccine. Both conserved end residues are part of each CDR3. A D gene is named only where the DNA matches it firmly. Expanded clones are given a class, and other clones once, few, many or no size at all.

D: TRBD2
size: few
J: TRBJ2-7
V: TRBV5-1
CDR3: CASSLEAGAWYEQYF
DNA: TGCGCCAGCAGCTTGGAGGCGGGAGCCTGGTACGAGCAGTACTTC

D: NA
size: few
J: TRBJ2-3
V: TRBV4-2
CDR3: CASSQGGLLGTNLDTQYF
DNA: TGTGCCAGCAGCCAAGGGGGACTTCTCGGGACAAATCTTGATACGCAGTATTTT

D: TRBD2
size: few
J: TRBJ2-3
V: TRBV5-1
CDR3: CASSLEGSSGRYGTDTQYF
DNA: TGCGCCAGCAGCTTGGAAGGGTCTAGCGGGAGGTATGGCACAGATACGCAGTATTTT

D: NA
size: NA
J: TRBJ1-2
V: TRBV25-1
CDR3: CASSESGYGYTF
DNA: TGTGCCAGCAGTGAATCTGGGTATGGCTACACCTTC

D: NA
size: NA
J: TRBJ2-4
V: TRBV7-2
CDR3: CASSWDGNIQYF
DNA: TGTGCCAGCAGCTGGGACGGGAACATTCAGTACTTC

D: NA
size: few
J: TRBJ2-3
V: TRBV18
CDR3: CASSPTAGISTDTQYF
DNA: TGTGCCAGCTCACCAACGGCGGGGATTAGCACAGATACGCAGTATTTT

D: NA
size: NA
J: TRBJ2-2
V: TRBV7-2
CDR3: CASAPIGANTGELFF
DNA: TGTGCCAGCGCCCCTATCGGGGCGAACACCGGGGAGCTGTTTTTT

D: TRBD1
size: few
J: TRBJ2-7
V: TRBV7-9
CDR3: CASSSMFPGQGYYEQYF
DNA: TGTGCCAGCAGCTCGATGTTCCCGGGACAGGGGTACTACGAGCAGTACTTC

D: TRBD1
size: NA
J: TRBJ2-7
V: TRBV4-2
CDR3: CASSQGDRGDEQYF
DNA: TGTGCCAGCAGCCAAGGGGACAGGGGGGACGAGCAGTACTTC

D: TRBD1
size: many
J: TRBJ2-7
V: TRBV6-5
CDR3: CASSYTPIGQGVGYEQYF
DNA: TGTGCCAGCAGTTACACCCCGATCGGACAGGGGGTGGGCTACGAGCAGTACTTC

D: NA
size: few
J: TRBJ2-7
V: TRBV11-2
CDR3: CASARFSGGTKYEQYF
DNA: TGTGCCAGCGCTAGGTTCTCTGGCGGGACAAAGTACGAGCAGTACTTC

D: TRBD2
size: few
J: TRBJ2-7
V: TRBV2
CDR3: CASSEGSGSIYEQYF
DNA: TGTGCCAGCAGTGAAGGTAGCGGGAGTATCTACGAGCAGTACTTC

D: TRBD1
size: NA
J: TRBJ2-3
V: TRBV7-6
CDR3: CASSLEAGGGTDTQYF
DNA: TGTGCCAGCAGCTTAGAGGCAGGGGGCGGCACAGATACGCAGTATTTT

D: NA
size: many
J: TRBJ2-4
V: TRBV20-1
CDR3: CSASGSPLAKNIQYF
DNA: TGCAGTGCTAGCGGGAGTCCACTAGCCAAAAACATTCAGTACTTC

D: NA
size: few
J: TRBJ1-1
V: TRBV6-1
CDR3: CASSEGYREGPVAFF
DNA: TGTGCCAGCAGTGAAGGGTATAGGGAGGGACCTGTTGCTTTCTTT